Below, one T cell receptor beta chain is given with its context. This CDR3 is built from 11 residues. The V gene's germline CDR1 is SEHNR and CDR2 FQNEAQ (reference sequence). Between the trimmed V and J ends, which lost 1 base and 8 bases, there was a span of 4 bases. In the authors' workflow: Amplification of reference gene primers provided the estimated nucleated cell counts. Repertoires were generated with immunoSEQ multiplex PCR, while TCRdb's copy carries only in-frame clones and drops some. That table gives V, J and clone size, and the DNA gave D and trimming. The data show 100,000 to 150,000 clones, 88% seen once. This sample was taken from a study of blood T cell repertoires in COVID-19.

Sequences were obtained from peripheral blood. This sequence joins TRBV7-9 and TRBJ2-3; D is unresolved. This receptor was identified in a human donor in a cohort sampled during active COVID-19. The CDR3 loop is CASSLGSTQYF. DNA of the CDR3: TGTGCCAGCAGCTTAGGGAGTACGCAGTATTTT.